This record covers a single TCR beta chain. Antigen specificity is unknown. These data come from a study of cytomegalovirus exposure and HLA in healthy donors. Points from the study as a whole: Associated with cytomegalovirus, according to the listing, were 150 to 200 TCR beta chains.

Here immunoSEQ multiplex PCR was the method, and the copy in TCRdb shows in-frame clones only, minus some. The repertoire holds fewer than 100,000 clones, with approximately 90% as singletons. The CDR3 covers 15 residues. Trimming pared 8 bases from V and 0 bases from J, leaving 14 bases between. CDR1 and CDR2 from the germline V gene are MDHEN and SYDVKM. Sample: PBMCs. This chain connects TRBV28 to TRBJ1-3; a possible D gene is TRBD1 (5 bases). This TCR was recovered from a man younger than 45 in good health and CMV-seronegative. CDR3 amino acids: CASGAEISSGNTIYF. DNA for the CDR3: TGTGCCAGCGGGGCAGAGATAAGCTCTGGAAACACCATATATTTT. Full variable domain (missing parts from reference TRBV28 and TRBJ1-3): DVKVTQSSRYLVKRTGEKVFLECVQDMDHENMFWYRQDPGLGLRLIYFSYDVKMKEKGDIPEGYSVSREKKERFSLILESASTNQTSMYLCASGAEISSGNTIYFGEGSWLTVV.